Below, one T cell receptor (beta chain) is given with its context. From germline, CDR1 is WSHSY and CDR2 SAAADI. Germline trimming cut 6 bases from V and 5 bases from J; bases unmatched to any gene: 7. The CDR3 loop spans 15 amino acids. The data originate from a study of a mutant IDH1 vaccine in newly diagnosed glioma. Sequenced by immunoSEQ multiplex PCR; TCRdb stores in-frame clones only, minus some. The table records 35,000 to 40,000 clones, approximately 92% of them present only once. Time point: baseline, week 1 (first vaccination visit). The treatment: pre-vaccination baseline after standard-of-care therapy.

The source was PBMCs, collected from a glioma patient treated with radiotherapy, temozolomide or both. The genes are TRBV10-2 and TRBJ1-1, with 12 bases identical to TRBD1. This TCR derives from a man between 18 and 29 years old with glioma. This chain's CDR3 is CASSPGQGARTEAFF. DNA of the CDR3: TGCGCCAGCAGCCCGGGACAGGGGGCGAGGACTGAAGCTTTCTTT.